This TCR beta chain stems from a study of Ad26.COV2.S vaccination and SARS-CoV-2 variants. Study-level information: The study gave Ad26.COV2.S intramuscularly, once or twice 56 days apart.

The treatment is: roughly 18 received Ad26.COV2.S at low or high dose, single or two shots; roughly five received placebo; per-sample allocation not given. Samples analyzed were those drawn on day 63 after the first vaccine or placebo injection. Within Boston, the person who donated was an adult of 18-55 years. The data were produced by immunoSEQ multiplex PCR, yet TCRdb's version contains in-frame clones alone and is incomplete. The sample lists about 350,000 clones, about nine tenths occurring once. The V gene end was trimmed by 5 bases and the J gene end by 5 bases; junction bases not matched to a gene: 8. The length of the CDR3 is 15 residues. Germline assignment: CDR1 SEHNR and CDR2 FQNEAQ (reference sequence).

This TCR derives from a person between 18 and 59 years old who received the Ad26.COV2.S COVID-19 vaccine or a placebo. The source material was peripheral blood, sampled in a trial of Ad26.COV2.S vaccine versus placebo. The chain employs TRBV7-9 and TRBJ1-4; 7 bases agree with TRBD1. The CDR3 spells CASSPPPGQNEKLFF. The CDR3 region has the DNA TGTGCCAGCAGCCCACCCCCGGGACAGAATGAAAAACTGTTTTTT.